The 2 T cell receptor beta chains listed next were all sequenced from one sample in a study of cytomegalovirus exposure and HLA in healthy donors. The PCR had 60 Vbeta and 13 Jbeta primers. Sequencing used immunoSEQ multiplex PCR; TCRdb keeps in-frame clones, though not all of them. The table lists roughly 100,000 clones, with under 0.7% in the top ten. Specimen: PBMCs. All receptors derive from a man aged 50 to 59 in good health and CMV-seronegative.

The chain couples TRBV7-9 to TRBJ1-1; a weak D match, TRBD1 (6 bases). V dropped 1 base and J dropped 2 bases, with 14 bases sitting between them. Per germline, CDR1 SEHNR and CDR2 FQNEAQ (reference sequence). The CDR3 spans 16 residues. CDR3 DNA: TGTGCCAGCAGCTTAGATAGTCGGACAGTTAACACTGAAGCTTTCTTT. This translates into CASSLDSRTVNTEAFF.

The chain is built from TRBV5-1 and TRBJ2-1; no clear D. Deletions cut 5 bases from V and 1 base from J, with 7 bases between. Per the germline V gene, CDR1 is SGHRS and CDR2 is YFSETQ. This CDR3 is 13 amino acids long. The CDR3 reads CASSYSSYNEQFF. CDR3 sequence (DNA): TGCGCCAGCAGTTATAGTTCCTACAATGAGCAGTTCTTC.